The present T cell receptor beta chain was sequenced within a study of OX40 agonist ivuxolimab in advanced cancers. Looking at the study overall: Patients were treated with ivuxolimab, an agonistic anti-OX40 (CD134) antibody. Enrolled patients in dose escalation had cancers that were hepatocellular carcinoma, melanoma, renal cell or head and neck cancer. Two patients with cutaneous melanoma and one with hepatocellular carcinoma, three in total, showed partial responses.

Worth noting for this clone: The target antigen is unknown.

Study-wide results and caveats: The study did not work out the antigen specificity of the expanded peripheral T cells.

This CDR3 region has 14 residues. CDR1 and CDR2 (germline): SGHTA, FQGNSA. V lost 1 base and J lost 3, with 10 bases in between. Sequencing used immunoSEQ multiplex PCR; TCRdb keeps in-frame clones, though not all of them. The table records about 91,000 clones, under 90% of them present only once. The receptor was derived from an adult with an advanced solid tumor such as melanoma, head and neck, liver or kidney cancer. The chain combines TRBV7-2 with TRBJ2-7; D remains unclear. The sample consisted of CD4+ or CD8+ T cells sorted from blood, taken in a trial of the OX40 agonist ivuxolimab. Written as DNA, the CDR3 is TGTGCCAGCAGCTTAGTCGAGTACCTCTACGAGCAGTACTTC. This gives the protein CASSLVEYLYEQYF.